This T cell receptor beta chain appears in the sequencing data of a study of human T cells and chemical hapten exposure. The germline gives CDR1 LGHDT, CDR2 YNNKEL (reference sequence). There are 16 residues in the CDR3. Trimming removed 4 bases from V and 3 bases from J; junction bases left unmatched: 9. Points on this clonotype: Its antigen is as yet unknown.

Time point indicated: patch test 2, 6 weeks after DPC sensitization. Stated treatment: therapeutic diphenylcyclopropenone sensitization with weekly scalp DPC. TCRdb itself ran the RACE reads through MiXCR, one entry per CDR3 protein. In the table there are 110,000 to 150,000 distinct CDR3 sequences, about 11% of which are singletons. Overall study results and limits: TCRs at a frequency above 1 in 1000 stayed unchanged with DPC sensitization. Every donor had alopecia, and their immune response may therefore differ from healthy people's.

The TCR was taken from a woman aged 45-60 years with alopecia areata. Some clones in this sample may be carry-over from other donors' samples. The material was whole blood, obtained in connection with sensitization to the hapten diphenylcyclopropenone (DPC). The genes are TRBV3-1 and TRBJ2-1, with 7 bases matching TRBD2. The CDR3 here is CASSLPRGVGYNEQFF. CDR3 bases: TGTGCCAGCAGCCTCCCCCGGGGGGTGGGCTACAATGAGCAGTTCTTC.